A single sample gave rise to the 15 T cell receptor beta chains below, sequenced in a study of identical twins. TCRdb reanalysed the 5' RACE reads using MiXCR and keeps one entry per CDR3 protein. Of roughly 690,000 distinct CDR3 sequences listed, 5.5% to 6.5% are singletons. The sequenced sample consisted of naive T cells sorted from blood. Receptor source: a man aged 18 to 35 in good health.

The table lists this clonotype with many counts. The chain has TRBV20-1 and TRBJ2-3; TRBD2 aligns across 11 bases. Germline values: CDR1 DFQATT, CDR2 SNEGSKA (reference sequence). Trimming took 0 bases from V and 14 from J; bases not matched to a gene: 13. CDR3 size: 15 residues. As DNA, the CDR3 is TGCAGTGCTAGAGATCTTAGCGGGAGGGGCCGGGAGGCGTATTTT. Its translation is CSARDLSGRGREAYF.

The genes are TRBV20-1 and TRBJ2-3, with 7 bases aligning to TRBD1. The CDR3 consists of 13 residues. Per germline, CDR1 DFQATT and CDR2 SNEGSKA (reference sequence). Losses at the gene ends were 7 bases for V and 5 bases for J; bases not matched to a gene: 9. The CDR3 sequence is CSGARQGIDTQYF. CDR3 in DNA: TGCAGTGGCGCCAGACAGGGAATAGATACGCAGTATTTT.

This clonotype was found a few times. The rearrangement links TRBV5-1 to TRBJ1-4, with D unclear. Trimming took 2 bases from V and 2 from J, leaving 10 bases between them. Germline V gives CDR1 SGHRS, CDR2 YFSETQ. This CDR3 is built from 15 residues. The CDR3 nucleotides are TGCGCCAGCAGCTTCACGTTGAGGACTAATGAAAAACTGTTTTTT. This encodes CASSFTLRTNEKLFF.

The rearrangement uses TRBV20-1 and TRBJ1-5; D is undetermined. The V gene lost 4 bases and the J gene lost 0 bases, with 16 bases spanning the gap. From germline, CDR1 is DFQATT and CDR2 SNEGSKA (reference sequence). The CDR3 length is 16 residues. This CDR3 is CSATPDRRYSNQPQHF. The DNA for the CDR3 is TGCAGTGCTACCCCCGACCGCAGGTATAGCAATCAGCCCCAGCATTTT.

The table lists this clonotype with a few counts. The rearrangement joins TRBV4-2 to TRBJ2-7; D is undetermined. The length of the CDR3 is 15 residues. CDR1 is LGHNA and CDR2 is YNFKEQ in the germline V gene. V was cut by 2 bases and J by 4 bases, with 15 bases left in between. This CDR3 is CASSQHVGWEYEQYF. The CDR3 DNA reads TGTGCCAGCAGCCAACACGTGGGGTGGGAATACGAGCAGTACTTC.

At least ten counts were recorded for this clonotype. The chain carries TRBV12-3 or TRBV12-4 and TRBJ1-1; a weak D match, TRBD1 (5 bases). The CDR3 runs 14 residues. V gave up 7 bases and J gave up 4 bases, with 16 bases separating them. The CDR3 is CASTQRPGSTEAFF. As DNA, the CDR3 is TGTGCCAGCACCCAACGGCCAGGGAGCACTGAAGCTTTCTTT.

This clonotype was picked up many times. The rearrangement links TRBV7-8 to TRBJ2-3, with 7 positions matching TRBD2. The CDR3 spans 12 residues. V was pared by 5 bases and J by 6 bases, with 2 bases of the junction left unmatched. The germline gives CDR1 SGHVS, CDR2 FQNEAQ. The CDR3 DNA reads as TGTGCCAGCAGCATACTAGCGGATACGCAGTATTTT. It is translated as CASSILADTQYF.

V gene TRBV12-3 or TRBV12-4 combines with J gene TRBJ2-5; D tentatively fits TRBD1 or TRBD2 (5 bases each). Deletions cut 5 bases from V and 4 bases from J, with 23 bases between. CDR3 length: 17 amino acids. CDR3 in DNA: TGTGCCAGCAGTACTATTGAGACAGTCTCCCGGGGAGAGACCCAGTACTTC. It yields the protein CASSTIETVSRGETQYF.

This clonotype was detected a few times. The rearrangement links TRBV7-7 to TRBJ2-1, with a weak D call TRBD1 (6 bases). The CDR3 covers 12 residues. Germline V lookup: CDR1 SSHAT, CDR2 FNYEAQ (reference sequence). V was clipped by 5 bases and J by 9 bases, with 11 bases between them. The CDR3 DNA is TGTGCCAGCAGCGGGGGCGGGTGTGAGCAGTTCTTC. This codes for CASSGGGCEQFF. Filled out from reference TRBV7-7 and TRBJ2-1, the complete variable domain reads GAGVSQSPRYKVTKRGQDVTLRCDPISSHATLYWYQQALGQGPEFLTYFNYEAQPDKSGLPSDRFSAERPEGSISTLTIQRTEQRDSAMYRCASSGGGCEQFFGPGTRLTVL.

The table lists this clonotype with a few counts. The chain is built from TRBV27 and TRBJ2-4; no clear D. The CDR3 covers 14 residues. The V end lost 5 bases, the J end lost 8 bases, and 16 bases lay between the germline ends. CDR1 MNHEY and CDR2 SMNVEV come from the germline V gene (reference sequence). CDR3 loop: CASSPAGGGDIQYF. The CDR3 DNA sequence: TGTGCCAGCAGTCCTGCCGGTGGTGGGGACATTCAGTACTTC.

The chain has TRBV6-5 and TRBJ1-1; D is undetermined. Trimming stripped 0 bases from V and 0 bases from J, with 8 bases between. This CDR3 is built from 15 residues. Germline CDR1 is MNHEY and CDR2 is SVGAGI. CDR3 sequence: CASSYSTEMNTEAFF. CDR3 in DNA: TGTGCCAGCAGTTACTCGACGGAGATGAACACTGAAGCTTTCTTT.

The table lists this clonotype with a few counts. This chain connects TRBV5-5 to TRBJ2-7; D gene unclear. V was trimmed by 0 bases and J by 0 bases, leaving 10 bases between them. Germline loops: CDR1 SGHKS, CDR2 YYEKEE (reference sequence). The CDR3 sequence is 15 residues long. The CDR3 coding sequence is TGTGCCAGCAGCTTGGACCCCTTTAGCTCCTACGAGCAGTACGTC. This sequence encodes CASSLDPFSSYEQYV.

Ten or more counts support this clonotype. The chain couples TRBV24-1 to TRBJ2-1; D gene uncertain. CDR3 length: 13 amino acids. V was trimmed by 4 bases and J by 13 bases, leaving 16 bases between them. CDR1 is KGHDR, CDR2 SFDVKD, per germline. In DNA, the CDR3 is TGTGCCACCAGTGACCTCCCCTCCGACAAACAGTTCTTC. Translating gives CATSDLPSDKQFF.

This clonotype was seen at least ten times. V gene TRBV29-1 combines with J gene TRBJ1-2; no definite D call. CDR3 length: 12 residues. The germline CDR1 and CDR2 sequences are SQVTM and ANQGSEA. The ends were cut back, 1 base at V and 2 bases at J, with 5 bases in the middle. DNA of the CDR3: TGCAGCGTTGAAGGATGGAACTATGGCTACACCTTC. Its translation: CSVEGWNYGYTF.

The table lists this clonotype with a few counts. V is TRBV5-1 and J is TRBJ2-5, with D perhaps being TRBD1 or TRBD2 (5 bases each). This CDR3 is built from 15 residues. With 2 bases removed from V and 0 bases from J, the gap between germline ends came to 11 bases. Germline V lookup: CDR1 SGHRS, CDR2 YFSETQ. The CDR3 nucleotides read TGCGCCAGCAGCTTCGGGGCTACTTACCAAGAGACCCAGTACTTC. The encoded protein is CASSFGATYQETQYF.